In this sample, the clone carrying this T cell receptor (beta chain) turned up a few times. Its target is unknown. The source of the sample is a study of T-cell memory formation after mild COVID-19. Overall study: TCR clusters were mostly confined to one donor each.

The CDR3 contains 14 residues. The trim removed 5 bases at V and 4 bases at J, leaving 7 bases unmatched. TCRdb re-called the 5' RACE reads through MiXCR, storing one row per CDR3 protein. The data show some 280,000 distinct CDR3 sequences, 15% to 20% seen once. Whole-study results and caveats: Several responding clones turned up in pre-infection memory, indicating that cross-reactive memory may have taken part. Clones contracting day 15 to 85 were balanced CD4/CD8; later expanders leaned CD4+.

The sequence came from a man between 18 and 29 years old who had mild COVID-19 (a few samples of this study predate the infection). Cell type and time point are not known. The sample taken for sequencing was PBMCs or a T cell subset sorted from them (not recorded which). V usage is TRBV12-3 or TRBV12-4 and J usage is TRBJ1-2; 7 bases are shared with TRBD1. CDR3 nucleotide sequence: TGTGCCAGCAGTCCCACAGGGGATGGCTATGGCTACACCTTC. Translation: CASSPTGDGYGYTF.